The clone carrying this T cell receptor (beta chain) has a count of ten or more. The antigen remains unidentified. The data were taken from a study of T cells in Graves' hyperthyroidism and ophthalmopathy. From RNA transcripts, TCR beta CDR3 regions were amplified. During a first-round RT-PCR of the TCR CDR3, the HTBI primer set was used. TCRdb reanalysed the multiplex PCR reads using MiXCR and keeps one entry per CDR3 protein. The table has nearly 250,000 distinct CDR3 sequences, around 26% seen once. The germline gives CDR1 MGHRA, CDR2 YSYEKL. The CDR3 is made up of 15 amino acids. The trim removed 0 bases at V and 7 bases at J, leaving 9 bases unmatched. Findings and caveats of the study: Ophthalmopathy was distinguished from stable hyperthyroidism by 13 V-J signatures.

The sequence was collected from a woman aged 40 to 49 with Graves' ophthalmopathy. This chain links TRBV4-1 with TRBJ2-7, with 7 bases identical to TRBD1. Sequenced material: blood. The CDR3 nucleotides read TGCGCCAGCAGCCAAGATCCCGGGACAGATCGAGAGCAGTACTTC. Amino acid sequence: CASSQDPGTDREQYF.